This T cell receptor beta chain was profiled in a study of T-cell memory formation after mild COVID-19. Whole-study context: Clusters of TCRs were largely donor specific.

V lost 6 bases and J lost 6, with 17 bases in between. The CDR3 length is 14 residues. Per the germline V gene, CDR1 is LGHNT and CDR2 is FRNRAP. Regarding this clonotype: Its specificity is unknown.

After 5'RACE with constant-segment primers, TCR alpha and TCR beta cDNA libraries carrying sample barcodes and UMIs were obtained. One entry per CDR3 protein, called by TCRdb with MiXCR from the 5' RACE reads. This sample has more than 200,000 distinct CDR3 sequences, with about 15% found just once. Study-wide results and caveats: Shrinking CD4+ clones resided mostly in CM and EM, and CD8+ ones in EMRA.

What was sequenced was PBMCs or a T cell subset sorted from them (not recorded which). The chain carries TRBV12-5 and TRBJ1-1, with D possibly being TRBD1 (5 bases). This clonotype was obtained from a man younger than 30 who had mild COVID-19 (a few samples of this study predate the infection). Cell type and time point are not known. CDR3 in amino acids: CASGSGLGFAEAFF. DNA of the CDR3: TGTGCTAGTGGCTCAGGGTTGGGTTTCGCTGAAGCTTTCTTT.